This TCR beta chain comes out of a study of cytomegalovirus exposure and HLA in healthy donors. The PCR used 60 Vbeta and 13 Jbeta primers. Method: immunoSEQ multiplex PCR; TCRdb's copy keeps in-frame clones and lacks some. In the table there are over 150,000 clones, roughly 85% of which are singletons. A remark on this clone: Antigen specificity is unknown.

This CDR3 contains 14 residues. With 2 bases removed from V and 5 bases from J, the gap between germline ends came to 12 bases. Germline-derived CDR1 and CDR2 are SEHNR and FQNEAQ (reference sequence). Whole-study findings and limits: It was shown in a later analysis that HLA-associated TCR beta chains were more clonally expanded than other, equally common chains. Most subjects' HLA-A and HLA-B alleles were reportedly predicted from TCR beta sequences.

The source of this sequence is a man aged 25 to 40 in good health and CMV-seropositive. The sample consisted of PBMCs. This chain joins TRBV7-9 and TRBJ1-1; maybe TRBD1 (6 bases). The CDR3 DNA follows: TGTGCCAGCAGCTTATCAGGGGCTAGGACTGAAGCTTTCTTT. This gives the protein CASSLSGARTEAFF. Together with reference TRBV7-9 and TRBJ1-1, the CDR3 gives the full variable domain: DTGVSQNPRHKITKRGQNVTFRCDPISEHNRLYWYRQTLGQGPEFLTYFQNEAQLEKSRLLSDRFSAERPKGSFSTLEIQRTEQGDSAMYLCASSLSGARTEAFFGQGTRLTVV.